Listed below are T cell receptor beta chains from one sample, sequenced in a study of vaccination effects on CD4 cells after COVID-19. Clones were read by immunoSEQ multiplex PCR, and TCRdb kept only the in-frame ones, dropping some. The table includes 65,000 to 75,000 clones, 74% detected once. These receptors lack a known antigen. The specimen was CD4+ T cells from PBMCs cultured with HCoV-229E spike peptides, collected after COVID-19 vaccination. The receptors stem from a human donor who received a COVID-19 vaccine. Both conserved end residues are part of each CDR3. A D gene is named only where the DNA matches it firmly. Size is omitted from some rows. Given values are once, few, many or a class for expanded clones.

d_call: -; v_call: TRBV6-5; j_call: TRBJ2-5; clone_size: -; cdr3_nt: TGTGCCAGCCGAAGTCTAGCAGGGGAGACCCAGTACTTC; cdr3_aa: CASRSLAGETQYF
d_call: TRBD1; v_call: TRBV2; j_call: TRBJ1-6; clone_size: few; cdr3_nt: TGTGCCAGCAGCCTCGACAGGGCGGATAATTCACCCCTCCACTTT; cdr3_aa: CASSLDRADNSPLHF
d_call: -; v_call: TRBV30; j_call: TRBJ1-4; clone_size: -; cdr3_nt: TGTGCCTGGAGTGTTCAGGTTGGCGAAAAACTGTTTTTT; cdr3_aa: CAWSVQVGEKLFF
d_call: -; v_call: TRBV7-2; j_call: TRBJ2-2; clone_size: -; cdr3_nt: TGTGCCAGCAGCTTCCGGACAGGGAGGGTTAACGCCGGGGAGCTGTTTTTT; cdr3_aa: CASSFRTGRVNAGELFF
d_call: -; v_call: TRBV27; j_call: TRBJ2-5; clone_size: once; cdr3_nt: TGTGCCAGCAGGACGGAAGGGGAGACCCAGTACTTC; cdr3_aa: CASRTEGETQYF
d_call: -; v_call: TRBV19; j_call: TRBJ1-5; clone_size: few; cdr3_nt: TGTGCCAGTAGTAAGCTAGGACTTAGCAATCAGCCCCAGCATTTT; cdr3_aa: CASSKLGLSNQPQHF
d_call: TRBD1; v_call: TRBV6-5; j_call: TRBJ1-5; clone_size: once; cdr3_nt: TGTGCCAGCAGTTCCGGGGACAGGGGGGGCAATCAGCCCCAGCATTTT; cdr3_aa: CASSSGDRGGNQPQHF
d_call: -; v_call: TRBV6-5; j_call: TRBJ1-2; clone_size: -; cdr3_nt: TGTGCCAGCAGCCGCGGAGCGAACACTAACTATGGCTACACCTTC; cdr3_aa: CASSRGANTNYGYTF
d_call: -; v_call: TRBV19; j_call: TRBJ2-3; clone_size: -; cdr3_nt: TGTGCCAGTAGAAGGGAATCGGATACGCAGTATTTT; cdr3_aa: CASRRESDTQYF
d_call: -; v_call: TRBV29-1; j_call: TRBJ2-3; clone_size: -; cdr3_nt: TGCAGCGTTGAATCTGGCGCAGATACGCAGTATTTT; cdr3_aa: CSVESGADTQYF